The 19 T cell receptor beta chains reported below all come from one sample, sequenced in a study of blood T cell repertoires in COVID-19. Libraries were prepared by immunoSEQ multiplex PCR; TCRdb keeps only in-frame clonotypes and omits some of them. The repertoire holds roughly 40,000 clones, with 70% to 90% as singletons. The sample taken for sequencing was peripheral blood. All receptors come from a man in his forties or fifties in a cohort sampled during active COVID-19.

Many counts were recorded for this clone. This chain uses TRBV30 with TRBJ1-5; 8 bases are shared with TRBD1. Losses at the gene ends were 3 bases for V and 2 bases for J; bases not matched to a gene: 6. Germline V CDR1 and CDR2: GTSNPN, SVGIG (reference sequence). The CDR3 is 15 amino acids. The CDR3 region is CAWSLTGGGNQPQHF. For the CDR3, the DNA is TGTGCCTGGAGCCTAACAGGGGGGGGCAATCAGCCCCAGCATTTT.

The chain uses TRBV30 and TRBJ1-1; D not resolved. V dropped 6 bases and J dropped 5 bases, with 7 bases sitting between them. Germline V gene lookup returns CDR1 GTSNPN and CDR2 SVGIG (reference sequence). This CDR3 has 10 amino acids. The CDR3, as DNA: TGTGCCTGCGAGGGAACTGAAGCTTTCTTT. Protein: CACEGTEAFF.

This chain links TRBV5-4 with TRBJ1-2, with 11 bases identical to TRBD1. J lost 6 bases, V lost 0 bases, and 1 base had no gene match. The CDR3 has 14 amino acids. Germline lookup yields CDR1 SGHNT and CDR2 YYREEE (reference sequence). Written as DNA, the CDR3 is TGTGCCAGCAGCTTGGGGGGACAGGGGGATGGCTACACCTTC. Translation: CASSLGGQGDGYTF.

This clone was seen just once. V is TRBV10-3 and J is TRBJ2-1; TRBD1 agrees at 7 bases. The CDR3 has 16 amino acids. The germline gives CDR1 ENHRY, CDR2 SYGVKD. V gave up 4 bases and J gave up 8 bases; unmatched junction bases: 14. The CDR3 bases are TGTGCCATCAGTGGAGGGGTCGAAGACAGGGCTTATGAGCAGTTCTTC. This encodes CAISGGVEDRAYEQFF.

This clone has only one observation. V is TRBV5-4 and J is TRBJ2-1, with 11 bases fitting TRBD2. V dropped 4 bases and J dropped 6; count of bases not matched to a gene: 6. CDR3 length: 15 residues. Germline loops: CDR1 SGHNT, CDR2 YYREEE (reference sequence). The CDR3 loop reads CASSATSGEPNEQFF. CDR3 bases: TGTGCCAGCAGCGCGACTAGCGGGGAACCCAATGAGCAGTTCTTC.

The rearrangement joins TRBV4-3 to TRBJ2-7; the match to TRBD1 covers 9 bases. Trimming removed 0 bases from V and 2 bases from J; junction bases left unmatched: 2. Germline-derived CDR1 and CDR2 are LGHNA and YSLEER. The CDR3 sequence is 15 residues long. The CDR3 DNA follows: TGCGCCAGCAGCCAAGAGGGACAGGGAGCCTACGAGCAGTACTTC. Encoded protein: CASSQEGQGAYEQYF.

V usage is TRBV4-1 and J usage is TRBJ1-5, with D uncertain. Germline V lookup: CDR1 MGHRA, CDR2 YSYEKL. V lost 2 bases and J 4 bases, leaving 6 bases between the germline ends. The CDR3 is 13 residues long. In nucleotides, the CDR3 is TGCGCCAGCAGCCAACACGGGAATCAGCCCCAGCATTTT. Its translation: CASSQHGNQPQHF.

This clone was seen once. The chain uses TRBV7-9 and TRBJ2-5; no firm D call. The CDR3 is made up of 14 amino acids. Germline CDR1 and CDR2: SEHNR and FQNEAQ (reference sequence). Trimming removed 2 bases at V and 1 base at J, with 8 bases between. CDR3 sequence: CASSLKLAQETQYF. The CDR3 bases are TGTGCCAGCAGCTTAAAACTCGCCCAAGAGACCCAGTACTTC.

The gene calls are TRBV7-9 and TRBJ2-3; D uncertain. V was clipped by 1 base and J by 3 bases, with 8 bases between them. The length of the CDR3 is 14 residues. Per the germline V gene, CDR1 is SEHNR and CDR2 is FQNEAQ (reference sequence). CDR3 amino acids: CASSLGRITDTQYF. Here the CDR3 DNA reads TGTGCCAGCAGCTTAGGCAGGATAACAGATACGCAGTATTTT.

The chain recombines TRBV30 with TRBJ1-2, with D perhaps matching TRBD1 (5 bases). The CDR3 runs to 12 residues. CDR1 GTSNPN and CDR2 SVGIG come from the germline V gene (reference sequence). V was shortened by 1 base and J by 4 bases, with 7 bases between the two germline ends. DNA for the CDR3: TGTGCCTGGAGTGGGGGCTTCTATGGCTACACCTTC. Translated, it gives CAWSGGFYGYTF. Filled out from reference TRBV30 and TRBJ1-2, the complete variable domain reads SQTIHQWPATLVQPVGSPLSLECTVEGTSNPNLYWYRQAAGRGLQLLFYSVGIGQISSEVPQNLSASRPQDRQFILSSKKLLLSDSGFYLCAWSGGFYGYTFGSGTRLTVV.

CDR3 nucleotides: TGTGCCAGCAGCCGTTTGGGTCGGACAGGGACCGACGAGCAGTACTTC. This sequence encodes CASSRLGRTGTDEQYF. V and J are TRBV7-2 and TRBJ2-7, with TRBD1 matching 8 bases. The length of the CDR3 is 16 residues. In germline, CDR1 is SGHTA, CDR2 FQGNSA. V lost 5 bases and J lost 5; bases outside the gene matches: 14.

V gene TRBV5-6 combines with J gene TRBJ1-2, with TRBD1 matching 9 bases. Trimming at V came to 4 bases and at J to 4 bases, leaving 11 bases not matched to a gene. CDR1 SGHDT and CDR2 YYEEEE come from the germline V gene. The CDR3 covers 16 residues. The CDR3 protein is CASSHLNSQGAYGYTF. DNA of the CDR3: TGTGCCAGCAGCCACTTAAACTCACAGGGGGCCTATGGCTACACCTTC.

The J gene is TRBJ2-3, the V gene TRBV21-1; the D call of TRBD2 is as the table states it, not checked on the DNA. TRBV21-1 represents a pseudogene. The CDR3 is 12 residues long. CDR3: CASSKRTDTQYF. Written as DNA, the CDR3 is TGTGCCAGCAGCAAACGGACAGATACGCAGTATTTT.

In its sample, this clone was seen once. V is TRBV18 and J is TRBJ2-2, with 13 bases fitting TRBD2. V lost 4 bases, J lost 6 bases, and 5 bases stayed unmatched. Germline CDR1 and CDR2: KGHSH and LQKENI. CDR3 length equals 16 residues. CDR3 protein: CASSLRTSGSSGELFF. The CDR3 region has the DNA TGTGCCAGCTCACTTCGGACTAGCGGGAGCTCCGGGGAGCTGTTTTTT.

This chain connects TRBV5-6 to TRBJ2-2; D gene uncertain. CDR3 length equals 15 residues. The germline gives CDR1 SGHDT, CDR2 YYEEEE. Between the trimmed V and J ends, which lost 2 bases and 4 bases, there was a span of 12 bases. This chain's CDR3 is CASSLPTRSTGELFF. In DNA form, the CDR3 reads TGTGCCAGCAGCTTACCTACGCGTTCCACCGGGGAGCTGTTTTTT.

V is TRBV11-3 and J is TRBJ1-1, with D tentatively TRBD1 (5 bases). Germline V lookup: CDR1 SGHNT, CDR2 YENEEA. V gave up 1 base and J gave up 0 bases, with 9 bases separating them. The CDR3 contains 15 residues. CDR3 in amino acids: CASSLGDSLNTEAFF. The CDR3 nucleotides are TGTGCCAGCAGCTTAGGAGACAGCCTGAACACTGAAGCTTTCTTT.

This chain uses TRBV10-1 with TRBJ2-1; perhaps TRBD1 as D (6 bases). Trimming took 0 bases from V and 2 from J, leaving 14 bases between them. Germline V lookup: CDR1 WNHNN, CDR2 SYGVQD (reference sequence). The CDR3 contains 17 residues. CDR3 region: CASSESKGGSAYNEQFF. DNA of the CDR3: TGCGCCAGCAGTGAGTCGAAAGGGGGAAGCGCCTACAATGAGCAGTTCTTC.

The gene calls are TRBV19 and TRBJ1-5; D is unresolved. Between the trimmed V and J ends, which lost 7 bases and 7 bases, there was a span of 14 bases. From germline, CDR1 is LNHDA and CDR2 SQIVND (reference sequence). The CDR3 has 13 amino acids. The CDR3, as DNA: TGTGCCAGTACCCCGGGAGTTGGACAGCCCCAGCATTTT. This codes for CASTPGVGQPQHF.

The chain joins TRBV11-3 to TRBJ1-2; 9 nucleotides line up with TRBD1. From germline, CDR1 is SGHNT and CDR2 YENEEA. Unmatched junction bases numbered 14, after V lost 6 bases and J lost 6 bases. The CDR3 has 16 residues. The CDR3 DNA reads TGTGCCAGCAGTCCCCCCATACGGACAGGGGAGGATGGCTACACCTTC. Translation gives CASSPPIRTGEDGYTF.